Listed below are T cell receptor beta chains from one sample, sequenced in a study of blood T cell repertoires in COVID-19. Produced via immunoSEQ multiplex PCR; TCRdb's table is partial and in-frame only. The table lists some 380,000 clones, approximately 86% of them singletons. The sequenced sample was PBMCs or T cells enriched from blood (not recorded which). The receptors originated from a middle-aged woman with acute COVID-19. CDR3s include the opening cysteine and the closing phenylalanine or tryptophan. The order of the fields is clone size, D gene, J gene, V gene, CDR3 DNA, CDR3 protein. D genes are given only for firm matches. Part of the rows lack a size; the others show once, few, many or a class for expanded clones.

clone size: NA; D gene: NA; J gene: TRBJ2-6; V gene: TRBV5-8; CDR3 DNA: TGTGCCAGCAGCTTCTTCGGCTCTGGGGCCAACGTCCTGACTTTC; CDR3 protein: CASSFFGSGANVLTF
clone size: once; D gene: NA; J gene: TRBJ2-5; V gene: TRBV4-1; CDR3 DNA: TGCGCCAGCAGCCAAGAGACCCCAGGGGCAGGGCGAGAGACCCAGTACTTC; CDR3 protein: CASSQETPGAGRETQYF
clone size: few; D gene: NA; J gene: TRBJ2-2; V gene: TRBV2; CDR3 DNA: TGTGCCAGCAGATCTCTGGGGCGGGAGCTGTTTTTT; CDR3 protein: CASRSLGRELFF
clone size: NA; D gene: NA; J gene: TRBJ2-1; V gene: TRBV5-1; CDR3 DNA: TGCGCCAGCAGCCTTAACAATGAGCAGTTCTTC; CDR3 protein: CASSLNNEQFF
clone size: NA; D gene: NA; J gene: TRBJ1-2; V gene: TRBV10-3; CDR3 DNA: TGTGCCATCAGTACCCTATGGTTGGGCTACACCTTC; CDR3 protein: CAISTLWLGYTF
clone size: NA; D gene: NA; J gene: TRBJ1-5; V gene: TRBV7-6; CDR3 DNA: TGTGCCAGCAGCTTAGTGGACAGTTATCAGCCCCAGCATTTT; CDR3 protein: CASSLVDSYQPQHF
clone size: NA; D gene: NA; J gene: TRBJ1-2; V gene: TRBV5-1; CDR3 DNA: TGCGCCAGCAGCTTGGAATATGAAGCAAGTGGCTACACCTTC; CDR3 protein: CASSLEYEASGYTF
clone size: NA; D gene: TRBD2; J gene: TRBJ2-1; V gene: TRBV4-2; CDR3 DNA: TGTGCCAGCAGCCAACTAGCGGGGGGAAACTCCTACAATGAGCAGTTCTTC; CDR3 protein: CASSQLAGGNSYNEQFF
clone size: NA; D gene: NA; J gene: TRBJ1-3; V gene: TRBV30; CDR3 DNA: TGTGCCTGGAGCGCCCGAGGGAGGATCTCTGGAAACACCATATATTTT; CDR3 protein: CAWSARGRISGNTIYF
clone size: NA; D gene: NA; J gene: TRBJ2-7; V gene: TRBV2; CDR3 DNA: TGTGCCAGCAGATTGGGACTTTCCCCCTACGAGCAGTACTTC; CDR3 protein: CASRLGLSPYEQYF
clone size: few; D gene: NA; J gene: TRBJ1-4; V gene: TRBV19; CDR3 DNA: TGTGCCAGTAATAACGTCGGGACAACTAATGAAAAACTGTTTTTT; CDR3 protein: CASNNVGTTNEKLFF
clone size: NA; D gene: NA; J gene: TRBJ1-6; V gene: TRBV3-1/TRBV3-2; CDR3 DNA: TGTGCCAGCAGCCAAGGGGGGGGCCCCTCACCCCTCCACTTT; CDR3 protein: CASSQGGGPSPLHF
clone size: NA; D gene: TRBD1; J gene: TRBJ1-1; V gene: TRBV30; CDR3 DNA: TGTGCCTCTAACAGGGGGTTTGACACTGAAGCTTTCTTT; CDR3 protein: CASNRGFDTEAFF
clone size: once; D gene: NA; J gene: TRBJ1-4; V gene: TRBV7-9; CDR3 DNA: TGTGCCAGCAGCTCGAAGGGAGCTAATGAAAAACTGTTTTTT; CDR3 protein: CASSSKGANEKLFF
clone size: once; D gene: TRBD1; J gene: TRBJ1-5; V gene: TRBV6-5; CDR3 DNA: TGTGCCAGCAGGGGACAGGGGGAAAATCAGCCCCAGCATTTT; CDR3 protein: CASRGQGENQPQHF
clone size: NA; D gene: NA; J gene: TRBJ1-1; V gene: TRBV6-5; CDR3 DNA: TGTGCCAGCAGGGCTCGGGGGAACACTGAAGCTTTCTTT; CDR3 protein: CASRARGNTEAFF
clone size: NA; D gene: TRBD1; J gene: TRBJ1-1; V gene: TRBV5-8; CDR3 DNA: TGTGCCAGCAGCTACCGGGACAGGGGGCTCGTCACTGAAGCTTTCTTT; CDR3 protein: CASSYRDRGLVTEAFF
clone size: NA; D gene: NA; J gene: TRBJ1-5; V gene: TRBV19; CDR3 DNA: TGTGCCAGTAGTTTGGGCCCGAGACAAGCCGAATATAGCAATCAGCCCCAGCATTTT; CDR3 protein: CASSLGPRQAEYSNQPQHF
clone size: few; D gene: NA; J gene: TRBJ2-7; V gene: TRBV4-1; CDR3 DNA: TGCGCCAGCAGCTACTTAGTAGACAGCTACGAGCAGTACTTC; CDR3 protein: CASSYLVDSYEQYF
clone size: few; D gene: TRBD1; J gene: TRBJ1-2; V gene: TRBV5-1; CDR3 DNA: TGCGCCAGCAGCTTGGGACAGGGGAACTATGGCTACACCTTC; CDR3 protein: CASSLGQGNYGYTF
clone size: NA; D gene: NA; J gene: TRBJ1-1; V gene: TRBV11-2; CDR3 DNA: TGTGCCAGCAGCTTAGGTAGGGGGGGTGCGGTTGCTATGAACACTGAAGCTTTCTTT; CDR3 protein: CASSLGRGGAVAMNTEAFF
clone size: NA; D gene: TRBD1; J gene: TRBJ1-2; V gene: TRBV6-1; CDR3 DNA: TGTGCCAGCAGTGAAATGTTGGGACAGGGAGGAGGCTACACCTTC; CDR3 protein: CASSEMLGQGGGYTF
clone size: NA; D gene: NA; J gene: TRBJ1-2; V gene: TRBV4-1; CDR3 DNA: TGCGCCAGCAGCCCGGGGGTGACTAACTATGGCTACACCTTC; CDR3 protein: CASSPGVTNYGYTF
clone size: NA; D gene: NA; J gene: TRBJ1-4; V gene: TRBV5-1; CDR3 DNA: TGCGCCAGCAGCTTGGCACAGGGTGGCGAAAAACTGTTTTTT; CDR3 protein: CASSLAQGGEKLFF
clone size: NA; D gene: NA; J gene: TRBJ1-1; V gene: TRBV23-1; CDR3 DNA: TGCGCCAGCAGTCAGCCTGTGGGTCACACAGGAGATGAAGCTTTCTTT; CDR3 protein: CASSQPVGHTGDEAFF
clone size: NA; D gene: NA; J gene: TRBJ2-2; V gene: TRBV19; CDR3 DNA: TGTGCCAGTAGTATCGAGGGTAGCACCGGGGAGCTGTTTTTT; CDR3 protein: CASSIEGSTGELFF
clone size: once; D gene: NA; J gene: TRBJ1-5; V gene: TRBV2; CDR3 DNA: TGTGCCAGCAGATCTGGCCAGGGTGGGCAGCCCCAGCATTTT; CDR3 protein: CASRSGQGGQPQHF
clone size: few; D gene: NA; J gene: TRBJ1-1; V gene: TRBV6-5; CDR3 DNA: TGTGCCAGCAGTAGAACAGGGACGAACACTGAAGCTTTCTTT; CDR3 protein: CASSRTGTNTEAFF
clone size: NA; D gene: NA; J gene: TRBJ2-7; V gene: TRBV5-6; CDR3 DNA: TGTGCCAGCAGCTTGGCACTCTCCTCCTACGAGCAGTACTTC; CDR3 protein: CASSLALSSYEQYF
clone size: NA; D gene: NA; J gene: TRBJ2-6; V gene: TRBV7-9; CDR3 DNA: TGTGCCAGCAGCCGTACAGACTCTGGGGCCAACGTCCTGACTTTC; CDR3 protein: CASSRTDSGANVLTF
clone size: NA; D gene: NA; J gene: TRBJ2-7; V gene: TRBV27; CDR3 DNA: TGTGCCAGCAGTTTTAAGTTAGTCAGGGCCTACGAGCAGTACTTC; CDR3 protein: CASSFKLVRAYEQYF
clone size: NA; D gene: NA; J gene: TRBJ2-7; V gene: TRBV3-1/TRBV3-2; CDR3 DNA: TGTGCCAGCAGCCAAGGGCAGGGTCGCGAGCAGTACTTC; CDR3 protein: CASSQGQGREQYF
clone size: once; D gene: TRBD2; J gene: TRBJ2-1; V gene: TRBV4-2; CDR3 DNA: TGTGCCAGCAGCCAAGTAGCGGGGGTTTACAATGAGCAGTTCTTC; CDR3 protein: CASSQVAGVYNEQFF
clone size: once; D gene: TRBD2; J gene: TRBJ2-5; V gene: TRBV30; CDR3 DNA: TGTGCCTGGAGTGGATCCGCTAGCGGGGGGGCCGGAGAGACCCAGTACTTC; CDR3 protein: CAWSGSASGGAGETQYF
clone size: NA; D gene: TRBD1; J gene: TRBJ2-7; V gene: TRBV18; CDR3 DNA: TGTGCCAGCTCACCCACAACAGGGGCGAGGTACGAGCAGTACTTC; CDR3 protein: CASSPTTGARYEQYF
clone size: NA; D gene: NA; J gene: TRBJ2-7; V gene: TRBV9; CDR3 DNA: TGTGCCAGCAGCGTAGCGGGCGGGGTCTACGAGCAGTACTTC; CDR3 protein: CASSVAGGVYEQYF
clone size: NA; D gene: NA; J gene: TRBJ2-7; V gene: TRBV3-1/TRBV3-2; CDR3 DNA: TGTGCCAGCAGCCAAGCGACGGGTAGCGAGCAGTACTTC; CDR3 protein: CASSQATGSEQYF
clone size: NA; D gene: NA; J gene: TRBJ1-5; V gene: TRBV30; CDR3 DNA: TGTGCCTGGGGAGATCAGGAGCCCCAGCATTTT; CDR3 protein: CAWGDQEPQHF
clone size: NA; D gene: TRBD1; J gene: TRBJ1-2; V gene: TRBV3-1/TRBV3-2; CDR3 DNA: TGTGCCAGCAGCCAAGAAATCAGGGGGGATGGCTACACCTTC; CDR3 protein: CASSQEIRGDGYTF
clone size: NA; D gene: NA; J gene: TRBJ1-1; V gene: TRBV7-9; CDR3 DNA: TGTGCCAGCACCAAGATCCGGACTGAAGCTTTCTTT; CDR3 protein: CASTKIRTEAFF
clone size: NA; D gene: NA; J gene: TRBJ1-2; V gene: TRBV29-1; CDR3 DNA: TGCAGCGCCGCGGGATTAGATGGCTACACCTTC; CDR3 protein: CSAAGLDGYTF
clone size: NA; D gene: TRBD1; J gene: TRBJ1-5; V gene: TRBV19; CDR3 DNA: TGTGCCAGTAGAGTACAGGGGCGAGGAAATCAGCCCCAGCATTTT; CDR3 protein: CASRVQGRGNQPQHF
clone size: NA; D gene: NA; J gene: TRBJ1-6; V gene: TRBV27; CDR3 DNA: TGTGCCAGCAGTTTAGGCCATTATAATTCACCCCTCCACTTT; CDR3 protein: CASSLGHYNSPLHF
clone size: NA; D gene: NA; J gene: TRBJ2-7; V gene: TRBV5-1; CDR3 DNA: TGCGCCAGCAGCTTGGGCACGGAGGGGTACGAGCAGTACTTC; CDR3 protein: CASSLGTEGYEQYF
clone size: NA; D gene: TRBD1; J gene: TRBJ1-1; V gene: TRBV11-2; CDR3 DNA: TGTGCCAGCAGAACAGGGGGCACTGAAGCTTTCTTT; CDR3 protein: CASRTGGTEAFF
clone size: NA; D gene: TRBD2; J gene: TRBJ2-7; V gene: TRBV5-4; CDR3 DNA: TGTGCCAGCAGCTTTGCGGGGGGGCGCTACGAGCAGTACTTC; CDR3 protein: CASSFAGGRYEQYF
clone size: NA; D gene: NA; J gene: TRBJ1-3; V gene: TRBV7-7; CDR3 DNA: TGTGCCAGCAGCCAGGAGGACAGCGTGCGTGTAGGGCACACCATATATTTT; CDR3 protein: CASSQEDSVRVGHTIYF
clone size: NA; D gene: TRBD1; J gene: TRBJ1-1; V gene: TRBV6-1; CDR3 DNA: TGTGCCAGCAGGGAAGGACAGGGGAGAGCTTTCTTT; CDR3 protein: CASREGQGRAFF
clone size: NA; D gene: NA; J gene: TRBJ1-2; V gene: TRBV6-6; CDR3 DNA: TGTGCCAGCTCCGACTATGGCTACACCTTC; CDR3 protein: CASSDYGYTF
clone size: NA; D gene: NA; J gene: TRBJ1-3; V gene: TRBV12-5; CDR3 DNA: TGTGCTAGTGGTTTCAATTCTGGAAACACCATATATTTT; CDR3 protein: CASGFNSGNTIYF